This record looks at one TCR beta chain sequence and its context. What this receptor recognizes is not known. No quality values exist for individual bases; no much larger clone is one base distant. The CDR3 measures 15 amino acids from cysteine to phenylalanine. CDR3 DNA is the only sequence kept; it has 45 bases, read in frame from the first base. Trimming takes 3 bases off V and 1 base off J; junction bases not matched to a gene: 3. These data originate in a study of T-cell reconstitution after alpha-beta-depleted transplantation in children (TCRdb year 2016). The study in broad terms: Using TCR repertoire profiling, the study quantitatively followed how T-cell immune reconstitution unfolded in children after TCRalphabeta/CD19-depleted allogeneic hematopoietic cell transplantation.

To prepare the library, PCR was applied. These reads were obtained on an Illumina HiSeq 2500. TCR libraries were prepared with molecular barcoding, using unique molecular identifiers to normalize TCRbeta repertoire quantification. TCRdb took the public reads, trimmed them with fastp at Q25, ran MiXCR for clone calling and kept in-frame beta chains. CDR3 protein duplicates are merged, each entry listing the most common genes and DNA. Within this sample are 200,000 to 250,000 distinct CDR3 sequences, with approximately 10% of them counted one time only. Together, the top ten hold approximately 6.2% of the sample.

The sequencing used PBMCs from the stem cell graft donor, collected from the stem cell graft. The receptor's source is a human donor who donated a stem cell graft to a child with acute lymphoblastic leukemia. The chain was built from TRBV12-3 or TRBV12-4 and TRBJ1-1; 9 middle bases align to TRBD1. For the CDR3, the sequence is CASSLTGGRNTEAFF. The DNA is TGTGCCAGCAGTTTGACAGGGGGGAGGAACACTGAAGCTTTCTTT.